The clone carrying this TCR beta chain was seen once. Study members were between 18 and 89 years old and lived in 20 to 30 US regions. Two consecutive negative NP/OP PCR tests, clearance, or resolved symptoms defined Cohort 3 recovery. Measured with immunoSEQ multiplex PCR; TCRdb has only the in-frame clones, and not every one. This sample has almost 200,000 clones, with about 90% found just once. This specimen comes from a study of blood T cell repertoires in COVID-19. Study details: The analysed material was cDNA or gDNA that came from T cells, B-cell-depleted T cells, or PBMCs.

There are 15 residues in the CDR3. The chain links TRBV12-2 to TRBJ1-6; TRBD1 is the table's D call and was not checked against the DNA. TRBV12-2 is recorded as a pseudogene. The receptor comes from a young woman who had recovered from COVID-19. The sequencing sample was made of PBMCs or T cells enriched from blood (not recorded which). CDR3 amino acids: CASRPRQGVGSPLHF. The DNA for the CDR3 is TGTGCAAGTCGCCCTAGACAGGGAGTGGGTTCACCCCTCCACTTT.